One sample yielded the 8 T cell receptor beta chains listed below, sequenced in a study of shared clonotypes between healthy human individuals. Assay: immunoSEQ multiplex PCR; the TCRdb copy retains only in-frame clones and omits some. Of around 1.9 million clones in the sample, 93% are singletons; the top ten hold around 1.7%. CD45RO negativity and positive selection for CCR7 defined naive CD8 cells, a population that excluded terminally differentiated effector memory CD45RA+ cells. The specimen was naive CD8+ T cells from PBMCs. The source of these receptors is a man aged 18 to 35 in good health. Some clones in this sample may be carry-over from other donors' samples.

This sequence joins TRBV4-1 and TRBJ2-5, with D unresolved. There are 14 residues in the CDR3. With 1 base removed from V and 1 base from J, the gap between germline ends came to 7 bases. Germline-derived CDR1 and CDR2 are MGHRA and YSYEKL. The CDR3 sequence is CASSQGSVQETQYF. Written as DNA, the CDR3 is TGCGCCAGCAGCCAAGGGAGCGTCCAAGAGACCCAGTACTTC.

This CDR3 is CASSLLRDRDGVGNTEAFF. The CDR3, as DNA: TGTGCCAGTTCCCTCCTCCGGGACAGGGACGGAGTTGGGAACACTGAAGCTTTCTTT. The chain is built from TRBV19 and TRBJ1-1; the match to TRBD1 covers 9 bases. The germline CDR1 and CDR2 sequences are LNHDA and SQIVND (reference sequence). The CDR3 spans 19 residues. The J segment lost 1 base and the V segment lost 8 bases, leaving 20 bases of the junction unmatched.

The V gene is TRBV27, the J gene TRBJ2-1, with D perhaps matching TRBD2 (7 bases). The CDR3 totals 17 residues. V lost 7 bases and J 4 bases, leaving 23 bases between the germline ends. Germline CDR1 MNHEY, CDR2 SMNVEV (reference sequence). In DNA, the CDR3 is TGTGCCAGCATTTCCATGGAGGGGGGGAATTTTTACAATGAGCAGTTCTTC. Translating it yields CASISMEGGNFYNEQFF.

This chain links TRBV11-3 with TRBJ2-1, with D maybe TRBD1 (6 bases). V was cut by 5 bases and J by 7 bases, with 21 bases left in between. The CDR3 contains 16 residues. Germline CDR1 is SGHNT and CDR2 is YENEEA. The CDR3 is CASSQETGWLKNEQFF. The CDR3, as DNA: TGTGCCAGCAGCCAGGAAACAGGGTGGCTAAAGAATGAGCAGTTCTTC.

CDR3 in DNA: TGCAGCGTCTTTACCGGGACAGGGGAAAATGGCTACACCTTC. It codes for CSVFTGTGENGYTF. The genes are TRBV29-1 and TRBJ1-2; 10 bases map to TRBD1. The junction had 10 bases not matched to a gene; V was cut back by 6 bases and J by 6 bases. Per germline, CDR1 SQVTM and CDR2 ANQGSEA. CDR3 length: 14 amino acids.

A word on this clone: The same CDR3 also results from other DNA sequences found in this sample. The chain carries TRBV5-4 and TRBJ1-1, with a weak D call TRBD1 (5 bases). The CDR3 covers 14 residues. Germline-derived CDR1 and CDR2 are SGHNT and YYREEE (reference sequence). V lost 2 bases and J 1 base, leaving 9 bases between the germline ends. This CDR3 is CASSFRGGNTEAFF. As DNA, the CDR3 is TGTGCCAGCAGCTTTCGTGGGGGGAACACTGAAGCTTTCTTT.

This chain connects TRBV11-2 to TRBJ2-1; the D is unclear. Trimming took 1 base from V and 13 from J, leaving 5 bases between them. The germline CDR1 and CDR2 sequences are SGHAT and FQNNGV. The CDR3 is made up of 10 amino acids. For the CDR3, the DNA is TGTGCCAGCAGCTTAGGGATTCAGTTCTTC. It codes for CASSLGIQFF.

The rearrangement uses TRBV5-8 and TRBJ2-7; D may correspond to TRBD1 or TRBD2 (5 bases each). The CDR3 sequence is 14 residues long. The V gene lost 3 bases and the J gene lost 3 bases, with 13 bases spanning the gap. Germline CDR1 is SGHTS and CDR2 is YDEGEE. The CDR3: CASSSGGGNYEQYF. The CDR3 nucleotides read TGTGCCAGCAGCTCGGGTGGGGGAAACTACGAGCAGTACTTC.